This T cell receptor (beta chain) was identified in a study of T cell responses to AZD1222 COVID-19 vaccine. Study-wide findings and caveats: Dominant CD4 TCR responses targeted spike regions 160-218 and 743-854.

The germline CDR1 and CDR2 sequences are SGHAT and FQNNGV. This CDR3 region has 17 residues. V lost 7 bases and J lost 2; bases outside the gene matches: 13. Clones were read by immunoSEQ multiplex PCR, and TCRdb kept only the in-frame ones, dropping some. The table includes some 100,000 clones, about 82% detected once. In the case of this clone: Its target is unknown.

This sequence originates from an adult in good health. The sequenced sample was peripheral blood, obtained on day 0 of AZD1222 vaccination. The rearrangement uses TRBV11-2 and TRBJ2-5; 10 bases agree with TRBD2. The CDR3 loop reads CASTHWGTSETQETQYF. CDR3 sequence (DNA): TGTGCCAGCACCCATTGGGGGACTAGCGAGACACAAGAGACCCAGTACTTC.